Listed here is a single T cell receptor (beta chain). Its antigen remains unknown. TCRdb's table, derived via immunoSEQ multiplex PCR, lists solely in-frame clones and lacks some. The sample shows roughly 250,000 clones, more than 85% of them seen only once. V was pared by 3 bases and J by 6 bases, with 14 bases between. The CDR3 extends over 14 amino acids. Germline V gene lookup returns CDR1 DFQATT and CDR2 SNEGSKA (reference sequence). The data derive from a study of T cell responses to AZD1222 COVID-19 vaccine. Findings of the study overall: At baseline, seropositivity was found in only six or seven AZD1222 recipients. Every sample of the repertoires postdated the peak T cell response.

Sequencing used peripheral blood, obtained on day 0 of AZD1222 vaccination. The clonotype comes from an adult in good health. V usage is TRBV20-1 and J usage is TRBJ2-2; no definite D call. DNA for the CDR3: TGCAGTGCTAGTATTAGTGGGTGGGCCGGGGAGCTGTTTTTT. Protein sequence: CSASISGWAGELFF.